This T cell receptor beta chain is from a study of blood T cell repertoires in COVID-19. Background on the study: In each case, the material was cDNA or gDNA derived from T cells, B-cell-depleted T cells, or PBMCs.

Authors' data handling: Amplifying reference gene primers gave estimates of nucleated cell counts. Sequenced by immunoSEQ multiplex PCR; TCRdb stores in-frame clones only, minus some. The V and J calls and clone size come from that table; D and trimming were worked out from the DNA. Of under 25,000 clones detected, 75% to 90% appear once; the ten largest clones hold approximately 60%. The CDR3 is 16 amino acids. With 4 bases clipped from V and 4 bases from J, the junction kept 8 bases outside the gene matches. Germline V CDR1 and CDR2: SGHKS, YYEKEE (reference sequence). Sample: peripheral blood. This chain connects TRBV5-5 to TRBJ1-2, with 12 bases identical to TRBD1. The TCR was taken from a woman of 80 years or more with acute or convalescent COVID-19. The CDR3 loop reads CASSGGTGGAGYGYTF. The CDR3 DNA reads as TGTGCCAGCAGCGGTGGGACAGGGGGCGCCGGCTATGGCTACACCTTC. The complete variable domain, with remaining parts taken from reference TRBV5-5 and TRBJ1-2, reads DAGVTQSPTHLIKTRGQQVTLRCSPISGHKSVSWYQQVLGQGPQFIFQYYEKEERGRGNFPDRFSARQFPNYSSELNVNALLLGDSALYLCASSGGTGGAGYGYTFGSGTRLTVV.